This entry features one T cell receptor (beta chain) sequence. Its antigen remains unidentified. These data belong to a study of cytomegalovirus exposure and HLA in healthy donors. Notes on the study in general: As a later analysis showed, a missense DCLRE1C variant was linked to trimming of TCR beta V- and J-genes.

The study ran its PCR with 60 Vbeta and 13 Jbeta primers. Generated by immunoSEQ multiplex PCR, the TCRdb table keeps only in-frame clones and is missing some. The table shows 95,000 to 120,000 clones, with about 68% occurring only once. The CDR3 totals 15 residues. The junction had 4 bases not matched to a gene; V was cut back by 6 bases and J by 8 bases. CDR1 is MNHNS, CDR2 SASEGT, per germline. Sequenced material: PBMCs. The origin of this receptor is a woman aged 40 to 55 in good health and CMV-seropositive. The gene calls are TRBV6-1 and TRBJ2-1, with TRBD2 identical over 16 bases. The CDR3 reads CASRGLAGGPDEQFF. The CDR3 DNA sequence: TGTGCCAGCAGGGGACTAGCGGGAGGGCCGGATGAGCAGTTCTTC.